Presented here are 18 T cell receptor beta chains from one specimen sequenced in a study of cytomegalovirus exposure and HLA in healthy donors. A multiplex PCR was run with 60 Vbeta primers and 13 Jbeta primers. TCRdb keeps only in-frame clones here, not all; method: immunoSEQ multiplex PCR. This table has some 120,000 clones, 80% appearing once. The specimen was PBMCs. The receptors stem from a man between 25 and 39 years old in good health and CMV-seronegative.

The chain is built from TRBV4-3 and TRBJ2-7; TRBD2 aligns across 11 bases. Per the germline V gene, CDR1 is LGHNA and CDR2 is YSLEER. The V and J ends lost 4 bases and 0 bases, in that order; junction bases with no gene match: 5. The CDR3 totals 16 residues. The DNA for the CDR3 is TGCGCCAGCAGCCTAGGGGGGACTAGCGGCTCCTACGAGCAGTACTTC. Its translation: CASSLGGTSGSYEQYF.

This clone was counted once. The chain uses TRBV6-4 and TRBJ2-1, with TRBD1 as a possible D gene (6 bases). This CDR3 is built from 13 residues. Germline lookup yields CDR1 MRHNA and CDR2 SNTAGT. Deletions cut 1 base from V and 8 bases from J, with 9 bases between. Written as DNA, the CDR3 is TGTGCCAGCAGTGACTATGGGGGCGATGAGCAGTTCTTC. Translation: CASSDYGGDEQFF.

The chain uses TRBV30 and TRBJ1-1; D is possibly TRBD1 (6 bases). The CDR3 is 11 amino acids. V shed 8 bases and J shed 7 bases, with 14 bases lying between them. The germline gives CDR1 GTSNPN, CDR2 SVGIG (reference sequence). CDR3 protein: CAGGQVDEAFF. In nucleotides, the CDR3 is TGTGCCGGGGGACAAGTAGATGAAGCTTTCTTT.

In nucleotides, the CDR3 is TGTGCCAGCAGCTCCCTCCCCCGGGAAAGCTATGGCTACACCTTC. Translating gives CASSSLPRESYGYTF. The chain uses TRBV7-9 and TRBJ1-2, with D unclear. Per germline, CDR1 SEHNR and CDR2 FQNEAQ (reference sequence). V was pared by 4 bases and J by 4 bases, with 16 bases between. There are 15 residues in the CDR3.

This chain joins TRBV28 and TRBJ2-3; tentatively, D is TRBD2 (6 bases). Germline CDR1 reads MDHEN; CDR2 reads SYDVKM. The CDR3 runs 19 residues. V gave up 5 bases and J gave up 0 bases, with 24 bases separating them. The CDR3 loop is CASSNLPGVVRGSTDTQYF. Written as DNA, the CDR3 is TGTGCCAGCAGTAATCTTCCGGGGGTCGTTCGAGGGAGCACAGATACGCAGTATTTT. The variable domain in full, with the rest retrieved from reference TRBV28 and TRBJ2-3, is DVKVTQSSRYLVKRTGEKVFLECVQDMDHENMFWYRQDPGLGLRLIYFSYDVKMKEKGDIPEGYSVSREKKERFSLILESASTNQTSMYLCASSNLPGVVRGSTDTQYFGPGTRLTVL.

V gene TRBV28 combines with J gene TRBJ2-7, with 8 bases identical to TRBD1. The ends lost 7 bases at V and 9 bases at J; junction bases unmatched: 14. The CDR3 has 14 amino acids. Germline CDR1 and CDR2: MDHEN and SYDVKM. The CDR3 bases are TGTGCCAGCACCCGGCAGGGGGCTGGTATACGGCAGTACTTC. Protein sequence: CASTRQGAGIRQYF. Filled out from reference TRBV28 and TRBJ2-7, the complete variable domain reads DVKVTQSSRYLVKRTGEKVFLECVQDMDHENMFWYRQDPGLGLRLIYFSYDVKMKEKGDIPEGYSVSREKKERFSLILESASTNQTSMYLCASTRQGAGIRQYFGPGTRLTVT.

The chain is built from TRBV6-5 and TRBJ1-3, with no clear D. Trimming left V 4 bases short and J 0 bases short, with 10 bases between. Germline V gene sequence: CDR1 MNHEY, CDR2 SVGAGI. The CDR3 runs to 15 residues. CDR3 bases: TGTGCCAGCAGTTCCAACTATATCTCTGGAAACACCATATATTTT. It specifies CASSSNYISGNTIYF.

The chain combines TRBV4-3 with TRBJ2-1; 7 bases fit TRBD2. V was clipped by 1 base and J by 3 bases; unmatched bases: 9. CDR3 length: 17 amino acids. In germline, CDR1 is LGHNA, CDR2 YSLEER. CDR3 amino acids: CASSQGSGGGVYNEQFF. CDR3 DNA: TGCGCCAGCAGCCAAGGTTCGGGCGGGGGAGTCTACAATGAGCAGTTCTTC.

This clone was seen more than once but under ten times. V usage is TRBV19 and J usage is TRBJ1-4; D gene unclear. This CDR3 has 16 amino acids. V was shortened by 6 bases and J by 0 bases, with 14 bases between the two germline ends. From germline, CDR1 is LNHDA and CDR2 SQIVND (reference sequence). CDR3 sequence: CASSLGLLPTNEKLFF. The CDR3 nucleotides are TGTGCCAGTAGCCTTGGACTCCTTCCAACTAATGAAAAACTGTTTTTT.

This chain joins TRBV14 and TRBJ2-3, with a possible D match to TRBD2 (6 bases). This CDR3 has 14 residues. Between the trimmed V and J ends, which lost 0 bases and 9 bases, there was a span of 13 bases. Per germline, CDR1 SGHDN and CDR2 FVKESK. This CDR3 is CASSQDPGVRTQYF. The DNA of the CDR3 is TGTGCCAGCAGCCAAGATCCGGGAGTTCGAACGCAGTATTTT.

The chain employs TRBV21-1 and TRBJ1-5; the table assigns TRBD1, which was not confirmed against the DNA. TRBV21-1 is a known pseudogene. The CDR3 loop spans 16 amino acids. CDR3 DNA sequence: TGTGCCAGCAGTTTTGGCTCAAACCTTAGCAATCAGCCCCAGCATTTT. Its translation is CASSFGSNLSNQPQHF.

This sequence joins TRBV18 and TRBJ2-1; the D gene is possibly TRBD2 (6 bases). This CDR3 comprises 14 residues. Germline-derived CDR1 and CDR2 are KGHSH and LQKENI. V was cut by 3 bases and J by 7 bases, with 13 bases left in between. CDR3 residues: CASSPPYGRNEQFF. The CDR3 nucleotides read TGTGCCAGCTCACCTCCCTACGGGAGAAATGAGCAGTTCTTC.

J is TRBJ2-6 and V is TRBV5-1, with 8 nucleotides matching TRBD2. The V gene end was trimmed by 0 bases and the J gene end by 1 base; junction bases not matched to a gene: 6. Germline values: CDR1 SGHRS, CDR2 YFSETQ. This CDR3 spans 18 amino acids. The CDR3 protein is CASSLEVAGSSGANVLTF. The CDR3 nucleotides are TGCGCCAGCAGCTTGGAGGTAGCGGGGTCGTCTGGGGCCAACGTCCTGACTTTC.

The chain recombines TRBV10-3 with TRBJ2-3, with TRBD1 as a possible D gene (6 bases). The germline gives CDR1 ENHRY, CDR2 SYGVKD. This CDR3 contains 16 residues. Between the trimmed V and J ends, which lost 8 bases and 1 base, there was a span of 19 bases. This chain's CDR3 is CAIGGPKLLGTDTQYF. For the CDR3, the DNA is TGTGCCATCGGGGGCCCAAAACTCCTCGGCACAGATACGCAGTATTTT.

The V gene is TRBV10-1, the J gene TRBJ2-3; D perhaps matches TRBD2 (6 bases). The germline gives CDR1 WNHNN, CDR2 SYGVQD (reference sequence). Trimming cost V 3 bases and J 0 bases, with 13 bases left between them. The length of the CDR3 is 16 residues. The DNA of the CDR3 is TGCGCCAGCAGTGATCCCCCCGGGACTAGCACAGATACGCAGTATTTT. Amino acid sequence: CASSDPPGTSTDTQYF.

This clone has a single count. The genes are TRBV27 and TRBJ1-3, with 11 bases that match TRBD1. V shed 6 bases and J 5 bases; nucleotides not matched to a gene: 15. The germline V gene has CDR1 MNHEY and CDR2 SMNVEV (reference sequence). This CDR3 is 18 amino acids long. CDR3 region: CASSSGTGGPSFRNTIYF. CDR3 nucleotide sequence: TGTGCCAGCAGCTCCGGGACAGGGGGACCAAGCTTTAGAAACACCATATATTTT.

J is TRBJ2-5 and V is TRBV2; 7 nucleotides agree with TRBD1. Per the germline V gene, CDR1 is SNHLY and CDR2 is FYNNEI. The CDR3 runs to 16 residues. The ends lost 5 bases at V and 7 bases at J; junction bases unmatched: 16. CDR3 nucleotides: TGTGCCAGCAGTACTTCAGGGGGACCCACAAGAGGGACCCAGTACTTC. Translation gives CASSTSGGPTRGTQYF.

This clone appeared a few times. Other DNA sequences in the same sample also yield this CDR3. The CDR3 coding sequence is TGTGCCAGCAGTTTTTCGGGTAATCAGCCCCAGCATTTT. Residues: CASSFSGNQPQHF. This chain joins TRBV27 and TRBJ1-5; D not resolved. From germline, CDR1 is MNHEY and CDR2 SMNVEV (reference sequence). This CDR3 is built from 13 residues. The V end lost 3 bases, the J end lost 4 bases, and 7 bases lay between the germline ends.